Sequencing of this TCR beta chain was carried out in a study of cytomegalovirus exposure and HLA in healthy donors. V gave up 0 bases and J gave up 2 bases, with 10 bases separating them. The CDR3 has 15 amino acids. Germline CDR1 MGHRA, CDR2 YSYEKL. PCR was performed using 60 Vbeta and 13 Jbeta primers. Sequencing used immunoSEQ multiplex PCR; TCRdb keeps in-frame clones, though not all of them. This sample has about 150,000 clones, with over 60% found just once. V usage is TRBV4-1 and J usage is TRBJ1-2, with a tentative D call TRBD1 (5 bases). This clonotype was sampled from a woman aged 25 to 39 in good health and CMV-seronegative. Sequences were obtained from PBMCs. The CDR3 DNA is TGCGCCAGCAGCCAAGATAGGTCAGGGAACTATGGCTACACCTTC. Translating it yields CASSQDRSGNYGYTF.